This T cell receptor beta chain came from a study of shared clonotypes between healthy human individuals (dated by TCRdb to 2020 to 2021). Regarding the study in general: Three men and a couple of women, aged 18 to 49 years, made up the cohort. Blood TCR repertoires of a handful of healthy adults were deeply sequenced to estimate repertoire size and the extent of clonotype sharing between individuals. Each donor's leukapheresis produced roughly between roughly 0.85 and 10 billion PBMCs. For each donor, CD4 naive and CD4 memory were each run on three plates, CD8 naive on two plates, and CD8 memory on one plate. Different laboratories and diverse techniques were used to prepare libraries and sequence TCR repertoires, to increase sequencing depth and limit assay-specific biases.

TCR CDR3 regions were amplified from genomic DNA by multiplex PCR using the deep immunoSEQ assay. Genomic DNA extracted from each cell subset was distributed evenly over all wells of several immunoSEQ 96-well plates, and each plate served as one replicate. For sorted subsets, roughly 200 ng of genomic DNA, equivalent to roughly 30,000 T cell genomes, went into each replicate PCR. Purified libraries were measured with a Qubit 3.0 fluorometer, size-checked on a Bioanalyzer 2100, and measured again with the KAPA Library Quantification kit. Every immunoSEQ 96-well plate was sequenced on a dedicated single-read 150-cycle Illumina NextSeq 550 flow cell. Processing in the source paper ran as follows. The immunoSEQ output contained only junctional sequences without quality scores, so filtering could not match that applied to full-length reads. Sequences were annotated with PyIR, a Python wrapper for IgBLAST v1.9, and V/J genes and CDR3 were assigned using IMGT germline references. Reads with weak V/J assignments (E-value above 1e-6), missing CDR3, stop codons, out-of-frame junctions, or ambiguous translated residues were removed. V3J clonotypes were defined by identical inferred V gene, J gene, and CDR3 amino acid sequence. The percentage overlap between two repertoires was calculated by dividing the number of shared unique clonotypes by the size of the smaller repertoire. RTK rarefaction, the Chao1 estimator, and Recon v2.1 estimates of unobserved clonotypes were used to assess repertoire richness. Generation probabilities were computed with OLGA for all TCRbeta clonotypes obtained by the gDNA method from a few donors. TCRdb provides this immuneACCESS table in a form limited to in-frame rearrangements. Some clones are lacking; in checked studies, under half of them reflect an unresolved V gene, and why the rest are absent is not known. Clone size and the V and J calls come from that table; the DNA yielded D and trimming. The sample table lists hundreds of thousands of clones, about 95% of them with a count of one. The ten largest clones represent approximately 0.062% of the sample.

What the study reported, not specific to this receptor: Across a handful of donors, 4.5% to 6.5% of naive CD4, approximately 3.6% of naive CD8, about 2.3% of memory CD4, and under 0.45% of memory CD8 clonotypes were shared. Because the study included only a small number of donors, the genetic and exposure-history diversity represented was limited. Pairwise subsampling indicated that sequencing depth was expected to affect the degree of clonotype sharing among donors. Estimated clonotype richness was generally larger for naive than for memory subsets. Clonotypes shared by all four sorted-subset donors showed higher generation probabilities than non-shared clonotypes. Incomplete sequencing was indicated by rarefaction of sorted-subset datasets, despite the large sequencing depth. Only blood was sampled, and tissue TCR repertoires likely differ from those in blood.

In the case of this clone: What this receptor recognizes is not known. There are no base qualities to consult, and no much larger clone falls within one base.

The donors were healthy, HIV-negative adults who had no recently reported acute infections or vaccinations. Only Caucasian adults living in Nashville, Tennessee, USA were represented among the donors. CD4+ T cells were enriched by magnetic negative selection; naive cells were then positively selected on CD45RA, and the negative fraction formed the memory subset. Blood was obtained by leukapheresis, after which PBMCs were separated by Ficoll-Histopaque density gradient centrifugation and cryopreserved in liquid nitrogen vapor phase. Purity and quantity of every magnetically sorted T cell population were checked by analytical flow cytometry. Each sorted fraction had its genomic DNA isolated and then quantified by UV absorbance on a Nanodrop 2000c. CDR1 SGHAT and CDR2 FQNNGV are derived from the germline V gene. V and J are truncated by 5 bases and 0 bases respectively, leaving an intervening sequence of 8 bases. The CDR3, from cysteine to phenylalanine, totals 14 residues. The kept DNA is CDR3 alone, 42 bases in frame from the first base.

This TCR derives from a woman in her twenties or thirties in good health. The sample consisted of naive CD4+ T cells sorted from blood. Interpreted using the paper, the cell subset or site label stands for: CD45RA+ positively selected. The rearranged chain carries TRBV11-2 and TRBJ2-4; no D gene can be assigned with confidence. The DNA sequence is as follows: TGTGCCAGCAGCCGCGGAATAGCCAAAAACATTCAGTACTTC. Its amino acids are CASSRGIAKNIQYF. Reference TRBV11-2 and TRBJ2-4 genes cover what lies past the CDR3, so the full variable domain is EAGVAQSPRYKIIEKRQSVAFWCNPISGHATLYWYQQILGQGPKLLIQFQNNGVVDDSQLPKDRFSAERLKGVDSTLKIQPAKLEDSAVYLCASSRGIAKNIQYFGAGTRLSVL.